Given below is one T cell receptor beta chain in context. Its specificity is unknown. The data originate from a study of regulatory T cells in long-lasting Graves disease. For the study at large: Patients with persistent Graves' disease had over 5 years of antithyroid drugs and persistent TSH receptor antibodies.

Whole-study findings and limits: Persistent cases of Graves' showed reduced TCR diversity relative to newly diagnosed patients. New patients shared some 970 public clonotypes, fewer than the approximately 2,500 shared by persistent patients.

TCR beta libraries were built with iRepertoire HTBI primers and Arm-PCR of CDR3 regions. Using its own MiXCR run on the multiplex PCR reads, TCRdb lists one record per CDR3 protein. The sample carries about 400,000 distinct CDR3 sequences, about a fifth recorded once. Described time point: persistent/refractory GD, antithyroid drugs over 5 years with positive TRAb. Researchers made the TCR library from RNA that was extracted from PBMCs. Germline V lookup: CDR1 SGHRS, CDR2 YFSETQ. Trimming took 0 bases from V and 8 from J, leaving 12 bases between them. This CDR3 is 14 amino acids long. This sequence was found in a female donor with Graves disease. The rearrangement uses TRBV5-1 and TRBJ2-1, with D maybe TRBD1 (5 bases). This specimen consisted of peripheral blood mononuclear cells (PBMCs), obtained when the disease was refractory, from a patient treated with antithyroid drugs. The CDR3 nucleotides read TGCGCCAGCAGCTTGGCCAGGGTTAGGGATGAGCAGTTCTTC. Encoded protein: CASSLARVRDEQFF.